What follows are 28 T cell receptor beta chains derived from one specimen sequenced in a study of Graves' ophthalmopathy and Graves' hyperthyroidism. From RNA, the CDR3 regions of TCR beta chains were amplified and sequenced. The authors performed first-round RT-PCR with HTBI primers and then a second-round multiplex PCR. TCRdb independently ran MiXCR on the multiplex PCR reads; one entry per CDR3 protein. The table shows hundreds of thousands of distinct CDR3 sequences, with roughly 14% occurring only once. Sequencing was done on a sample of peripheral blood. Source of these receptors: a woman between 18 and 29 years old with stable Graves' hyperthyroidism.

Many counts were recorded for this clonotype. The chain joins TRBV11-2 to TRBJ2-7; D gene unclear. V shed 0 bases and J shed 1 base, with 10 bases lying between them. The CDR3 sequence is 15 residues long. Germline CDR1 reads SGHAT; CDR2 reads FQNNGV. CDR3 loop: CASSLDPGSSYEQYF. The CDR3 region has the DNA TGTGCCAGCAGCTTAGATCCCGGTTCTTCCTACGAGCAGTACTTC.

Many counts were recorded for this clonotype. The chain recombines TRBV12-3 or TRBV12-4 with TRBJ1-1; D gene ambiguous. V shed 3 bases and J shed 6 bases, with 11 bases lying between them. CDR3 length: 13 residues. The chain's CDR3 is CASSFSRVPEAFF. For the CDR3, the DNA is TGTGCCAGCAGTTTCTCTAGGGTCCCTGAAGCTTTCTTT.

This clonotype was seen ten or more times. The CDR3: CAITERHYGYTF. The CDR3 region has the DNA TGTGCCATCACAGAGCGCCACTATGGCTACACCTTC. This chain joins TRBV10-3 and TRBJ1-2; D remains unclear. The V end was cut by 7 bases, the J end by 3 bases, with 9 bases between. CDR1 and CDR2 from the germline V gene are ENHRY and SYGVKD. The length of the CDR3 is 12 residues.

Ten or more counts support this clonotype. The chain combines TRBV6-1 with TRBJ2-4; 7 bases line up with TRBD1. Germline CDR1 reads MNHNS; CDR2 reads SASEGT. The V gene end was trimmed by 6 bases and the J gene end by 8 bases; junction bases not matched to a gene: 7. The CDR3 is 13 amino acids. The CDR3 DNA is TGTGCCAGCAGCCCCAACAGGGGTCACATTCAGTACTTC. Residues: CASSPNRGHIQYF.

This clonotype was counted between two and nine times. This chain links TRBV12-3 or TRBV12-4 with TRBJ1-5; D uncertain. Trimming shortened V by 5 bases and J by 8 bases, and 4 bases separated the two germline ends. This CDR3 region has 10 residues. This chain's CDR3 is CASSHEPQHF. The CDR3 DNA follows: TGTGCCAGCAGTCACGAGCCCCAGCATTTT.

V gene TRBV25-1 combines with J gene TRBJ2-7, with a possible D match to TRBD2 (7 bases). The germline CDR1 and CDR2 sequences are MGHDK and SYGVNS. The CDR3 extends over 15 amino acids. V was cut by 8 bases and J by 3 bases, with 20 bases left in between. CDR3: CASSPPGGRVYEQYF. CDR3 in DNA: TGTGCCAGCTCACCACCCGGGGGGCGGGTCTACGAGCAGTACTTC.

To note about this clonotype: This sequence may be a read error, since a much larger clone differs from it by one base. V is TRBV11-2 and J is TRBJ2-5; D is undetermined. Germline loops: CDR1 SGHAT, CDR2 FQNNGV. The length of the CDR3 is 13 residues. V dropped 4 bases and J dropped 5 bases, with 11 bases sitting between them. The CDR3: CASSSAVSETQYF. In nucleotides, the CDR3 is TGTGCCAGCAGCTCAGCTGTGAGTGAGACCCAGTACTTC.

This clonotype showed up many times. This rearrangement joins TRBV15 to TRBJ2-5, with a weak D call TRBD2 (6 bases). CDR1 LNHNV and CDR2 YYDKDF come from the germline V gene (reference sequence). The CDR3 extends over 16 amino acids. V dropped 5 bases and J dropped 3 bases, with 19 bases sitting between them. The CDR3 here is CATSHPLLGGEETQYF. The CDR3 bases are TGTGCCACCAGCCACCCGCTCCTTGGCGGGGAAGAGACCCAGTACTTC.

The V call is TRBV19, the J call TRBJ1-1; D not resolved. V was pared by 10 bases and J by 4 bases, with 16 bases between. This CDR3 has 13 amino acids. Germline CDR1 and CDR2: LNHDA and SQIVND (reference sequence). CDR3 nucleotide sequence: TGTGCCACCACTGGACGGCGTAGCACTGAAGCTTTCTTT. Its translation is CATTGRRSTEAFF.

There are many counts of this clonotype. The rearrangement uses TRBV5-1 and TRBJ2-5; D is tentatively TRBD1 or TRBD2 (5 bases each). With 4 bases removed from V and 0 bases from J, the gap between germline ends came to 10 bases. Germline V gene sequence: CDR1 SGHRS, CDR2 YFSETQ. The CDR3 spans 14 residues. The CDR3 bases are TGCGCCAGCAGCCCCGAGGGGTACCAAGAGACCCAGTACTTC. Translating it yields CASSPEGYQETQYF.

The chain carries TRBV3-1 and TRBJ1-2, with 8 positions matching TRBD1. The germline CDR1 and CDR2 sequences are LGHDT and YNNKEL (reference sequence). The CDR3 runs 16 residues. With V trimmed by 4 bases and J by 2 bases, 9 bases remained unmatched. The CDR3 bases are TGTGCCAGCAGCCTTTCGTCCCGGGACAGGAACTATGGCTACACCTTC. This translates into CASSLSSRDRNYGYTF.

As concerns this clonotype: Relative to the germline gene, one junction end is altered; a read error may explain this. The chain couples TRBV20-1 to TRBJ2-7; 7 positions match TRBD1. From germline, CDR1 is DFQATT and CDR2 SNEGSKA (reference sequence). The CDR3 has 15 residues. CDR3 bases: TGCAGTGCTAGACGCTCGGACAGAGGGGGCTACGAGCATTACTTC. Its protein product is CSARRSDRGGYEHYF.

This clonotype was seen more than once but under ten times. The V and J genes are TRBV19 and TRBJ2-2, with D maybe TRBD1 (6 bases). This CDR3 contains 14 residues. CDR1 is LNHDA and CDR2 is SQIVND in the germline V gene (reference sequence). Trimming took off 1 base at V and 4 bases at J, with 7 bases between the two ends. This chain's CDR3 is CASSIGGGTGELFF. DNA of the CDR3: TGTGCCAGTAGTATAGGAGGGGGCACCGGGGAGCTGTTTTTT. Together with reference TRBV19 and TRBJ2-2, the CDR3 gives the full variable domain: DGGITQSPKYLFRKEGQNVTLSCEQNLNHDAMYWYRQDPGQGLRLIYYSQIVNDFQKGDIAEGYSVSREKKESFPLTVTSAQKNPTAFYLCASSIGGGTGELFFGEGSRLTVL.

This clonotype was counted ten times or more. This CDR3 is CASKSVGLPDIAEAFF. In DNA, the CDR3 is TGCGCCAGCAAGAGTGTAGGGCTCCCTGATATAGCTGAAGCTTTCTTT. The gene calls are TRBV10-2 and TRBJ1-1; D not certain. The CDR3 is 16 amino acids. Germline CDR1 and CDR2: WSHSY and SAAADI. V gave up 7 bases and J gave up 6 bases, with 24 bases separating them.

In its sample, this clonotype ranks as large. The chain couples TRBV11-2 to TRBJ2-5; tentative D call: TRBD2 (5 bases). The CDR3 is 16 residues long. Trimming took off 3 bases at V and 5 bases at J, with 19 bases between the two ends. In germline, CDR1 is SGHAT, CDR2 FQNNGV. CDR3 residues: CASSFSRTRLAETQYF. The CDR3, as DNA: TGTGCCAGCAGCTTCTCTCGGACTCGCTTGGCGGAGACCCAGTACTTC.

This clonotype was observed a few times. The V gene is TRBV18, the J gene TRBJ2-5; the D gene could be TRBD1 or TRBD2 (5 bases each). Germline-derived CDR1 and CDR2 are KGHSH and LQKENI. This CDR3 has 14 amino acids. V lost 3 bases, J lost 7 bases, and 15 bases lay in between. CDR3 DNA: TGTGCCAGCTCACCGGGGGATCTGGCTACGACCCAGTACTTC. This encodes CASSPGDLATTQYF.

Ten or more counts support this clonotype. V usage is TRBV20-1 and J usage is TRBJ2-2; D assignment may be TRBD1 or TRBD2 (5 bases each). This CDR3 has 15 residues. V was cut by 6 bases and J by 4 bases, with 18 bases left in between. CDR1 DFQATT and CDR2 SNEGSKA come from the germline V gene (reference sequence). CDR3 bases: TGCAGTGCCTCGATCCGGGGCAAGTCCACCGGGGAGCTGTTTTTT. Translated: CSASIRGKSTGELFF.

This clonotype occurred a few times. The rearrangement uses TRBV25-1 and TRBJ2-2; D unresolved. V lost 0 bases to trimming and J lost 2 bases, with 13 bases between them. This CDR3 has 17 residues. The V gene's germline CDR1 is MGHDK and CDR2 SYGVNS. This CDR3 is CASSEYELYLNTGELFF. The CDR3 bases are TGTGCCAGCAGTGAATACGAACTCTACCTTAACACCGGGGAGCTGTTTTTT.

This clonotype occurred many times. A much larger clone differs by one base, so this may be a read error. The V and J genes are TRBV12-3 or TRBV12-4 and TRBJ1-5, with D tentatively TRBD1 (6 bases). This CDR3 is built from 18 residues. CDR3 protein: CAGSQLIQTGYSNQPQHF. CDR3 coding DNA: TGTGCCGGCAGTCAGCTCATACAGACAGGTTATAGCAATCAGCCCCAGCATTTT.

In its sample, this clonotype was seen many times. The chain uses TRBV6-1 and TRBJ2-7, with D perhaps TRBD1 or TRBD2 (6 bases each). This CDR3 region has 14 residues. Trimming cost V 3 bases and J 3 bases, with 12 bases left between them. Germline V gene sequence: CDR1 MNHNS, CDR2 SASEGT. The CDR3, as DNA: TGTGCCAGCAGTGACGGGGGCGGTGGCTACGAGCAGTACTTC. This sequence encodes CASSDGGGGYEQYF.

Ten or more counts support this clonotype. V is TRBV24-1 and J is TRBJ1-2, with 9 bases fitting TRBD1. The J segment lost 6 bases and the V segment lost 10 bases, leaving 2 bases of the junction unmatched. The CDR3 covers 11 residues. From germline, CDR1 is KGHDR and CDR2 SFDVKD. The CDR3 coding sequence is TGTGCCACGGGGGACAGGGATGGCTACACCTTC. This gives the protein CATGDRDGYTF.

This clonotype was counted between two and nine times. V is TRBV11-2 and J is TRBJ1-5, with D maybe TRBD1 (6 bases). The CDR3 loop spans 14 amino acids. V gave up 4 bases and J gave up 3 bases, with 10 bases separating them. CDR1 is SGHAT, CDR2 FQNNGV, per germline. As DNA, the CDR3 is TGTGCCAGCAGCTCGCGGACAGACAATCAGCCCCAGCATTTT. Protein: CASSSRTDNQPQHF.

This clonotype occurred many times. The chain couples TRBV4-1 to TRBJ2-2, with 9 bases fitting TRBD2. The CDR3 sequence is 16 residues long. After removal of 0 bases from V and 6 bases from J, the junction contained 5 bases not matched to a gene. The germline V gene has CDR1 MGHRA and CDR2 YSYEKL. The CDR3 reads CASSQEAAGGPGELFF. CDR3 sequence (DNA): TGCGCCAGCAGCCAAGAGGCGGCGGGGGGGCCCGGGGAGCTGTTTTTT.

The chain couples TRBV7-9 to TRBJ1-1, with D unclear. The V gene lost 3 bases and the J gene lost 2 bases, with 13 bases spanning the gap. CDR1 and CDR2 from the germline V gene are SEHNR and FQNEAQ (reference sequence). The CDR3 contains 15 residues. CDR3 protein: CASSFLVGQNTEAFF. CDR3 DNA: TGTGCCAGCAGCTTTCTTGTGGGTCAAAACACTGAAGCTTTCTTT.

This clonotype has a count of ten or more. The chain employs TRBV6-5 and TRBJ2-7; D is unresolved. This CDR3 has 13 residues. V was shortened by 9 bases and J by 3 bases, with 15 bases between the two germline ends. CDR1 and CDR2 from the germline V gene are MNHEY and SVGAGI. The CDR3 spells CASTPGHFYEQYF. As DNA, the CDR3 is TGTGCCAGTACTCCTGGCCATTTCTACGAGCAGTACTTC.

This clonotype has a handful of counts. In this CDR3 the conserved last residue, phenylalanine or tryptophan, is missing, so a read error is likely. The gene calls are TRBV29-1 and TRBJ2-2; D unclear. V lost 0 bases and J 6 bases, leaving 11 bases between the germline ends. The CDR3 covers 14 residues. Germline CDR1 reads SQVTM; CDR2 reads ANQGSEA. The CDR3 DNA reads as TGCAGCGTTGAAGAGGGCACCTTCCCCGGGGAGCTGTTTCTT. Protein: CSVEEGTFPGELFL.

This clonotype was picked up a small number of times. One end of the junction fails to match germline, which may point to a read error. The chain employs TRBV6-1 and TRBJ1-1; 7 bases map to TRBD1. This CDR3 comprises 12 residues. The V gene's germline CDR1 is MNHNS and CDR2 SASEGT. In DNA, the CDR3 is TGTGTCAGCCACAGGGGTTACACTGAAGCTTTCTTT. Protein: CVSHRGYTEAFF.

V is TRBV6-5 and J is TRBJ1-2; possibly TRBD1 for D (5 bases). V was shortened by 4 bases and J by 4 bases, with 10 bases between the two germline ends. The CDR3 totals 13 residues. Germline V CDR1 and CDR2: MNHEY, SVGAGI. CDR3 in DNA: TGTGCCAGCAGTTTAGGGACCATCTATGGCTACACCTTC. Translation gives CASSLGTIYGYTF.